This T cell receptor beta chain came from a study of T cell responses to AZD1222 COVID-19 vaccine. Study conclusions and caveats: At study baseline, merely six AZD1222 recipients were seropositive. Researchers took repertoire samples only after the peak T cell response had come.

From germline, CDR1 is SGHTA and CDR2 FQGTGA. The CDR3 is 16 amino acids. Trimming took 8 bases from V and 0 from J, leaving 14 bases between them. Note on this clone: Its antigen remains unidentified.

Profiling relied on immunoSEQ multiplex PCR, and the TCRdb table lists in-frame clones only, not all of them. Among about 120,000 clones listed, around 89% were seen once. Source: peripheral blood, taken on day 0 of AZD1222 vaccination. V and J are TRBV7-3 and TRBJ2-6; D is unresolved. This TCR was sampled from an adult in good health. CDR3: CASGPQAFSGANVLTF. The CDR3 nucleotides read TGTGCCAGCGGGCCTCAAGCCTTCTCTGGGGCCAACGTCCTGACTTTC.